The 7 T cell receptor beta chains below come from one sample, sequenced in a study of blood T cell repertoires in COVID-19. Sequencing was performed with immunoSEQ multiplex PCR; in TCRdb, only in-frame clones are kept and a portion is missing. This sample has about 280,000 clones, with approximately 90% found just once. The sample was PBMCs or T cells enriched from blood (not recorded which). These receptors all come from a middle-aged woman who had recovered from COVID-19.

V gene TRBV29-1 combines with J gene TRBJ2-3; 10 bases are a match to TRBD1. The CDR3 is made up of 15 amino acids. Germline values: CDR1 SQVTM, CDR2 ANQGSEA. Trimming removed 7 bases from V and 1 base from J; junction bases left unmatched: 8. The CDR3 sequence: CSAPGQGRGTDTQYF. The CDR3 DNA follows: TGCAGCGCCCCGGGACAGGGGAGAGGCACAGATACGCAGTATTTT.

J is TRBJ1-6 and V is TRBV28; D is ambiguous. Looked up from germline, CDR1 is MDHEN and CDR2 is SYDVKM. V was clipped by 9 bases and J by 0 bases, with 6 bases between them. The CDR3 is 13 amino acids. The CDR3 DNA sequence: TGTGCCAGTCTAGGCTCCTATAATTCACCCCTCCACTTT. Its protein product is CASLGSYNSPLHF.

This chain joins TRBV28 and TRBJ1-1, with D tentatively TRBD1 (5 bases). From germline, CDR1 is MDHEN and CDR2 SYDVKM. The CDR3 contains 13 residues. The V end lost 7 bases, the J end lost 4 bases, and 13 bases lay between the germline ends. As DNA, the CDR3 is TGTGCCAGCATGGCAGGGCGGAGCACTGAAGCTTTCTTT. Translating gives CASMAGRSTEAFF.

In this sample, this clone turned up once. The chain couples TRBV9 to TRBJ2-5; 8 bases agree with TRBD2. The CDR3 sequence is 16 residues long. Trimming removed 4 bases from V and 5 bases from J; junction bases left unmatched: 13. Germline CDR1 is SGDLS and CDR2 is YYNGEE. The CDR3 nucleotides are TGTGCCAGCAGCTTAGGGACTAGAGGTTCCGTGGAGACCCAGTACTTC. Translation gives CASSLGTRGSVETQYF.

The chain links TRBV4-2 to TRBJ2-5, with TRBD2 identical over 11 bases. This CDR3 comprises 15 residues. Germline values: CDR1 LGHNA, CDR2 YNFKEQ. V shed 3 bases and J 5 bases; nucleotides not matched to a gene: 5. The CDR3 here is CASSQRLAGLETQYF. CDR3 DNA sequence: TGTGCCAGCAGCCAGAGACTAGCGGGATTGGAGACCCAGTACTTC.

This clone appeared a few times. The CDR3 DNA reads as TGTGCCAGCAGTCCCACAGGACAGGCGAGGGGGTATGGCTACACCTTC. This encodes CASSPTGQARGYGYTF. The V gene is TRBV28, the J gene TRBJ1-2; 7 positions agree with TRBD1. Germline CDR1 is MDHEN and CDR2 is SYDVKM. The CDR3 is made up of 16 amino acids. V shed 5 bases and J 5 bases; nucleotides not matched to a gene: 14.

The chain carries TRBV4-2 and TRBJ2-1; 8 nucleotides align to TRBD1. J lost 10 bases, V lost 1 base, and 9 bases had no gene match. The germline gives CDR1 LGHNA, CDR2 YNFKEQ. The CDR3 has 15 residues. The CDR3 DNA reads TGTGCCAGCAGCCAAGGGACAGGGCGTGGGGGCGAGCAGTTCTTC. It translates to CASSQGTGRGGEQFF.